These 13 T cell receptor beta chains were all obtained from the same sample, sequenced in a study of breast tumors, draining lymph nodes, adjacent tissues. TCRdb processed the multiplex PCR reads anew with MiXCR; each CDR3 protein has one entry. This repertoire shows over 130,000 distinct CDR3 sequences, less than 35% found once; its top ten account for roughly 2.3%. Breast cancer patients provided tissue from their axillary draining lymph nodes. The specimen was axillary lymph node tissue. Receptor source: a female donor with breast cancer. Some clones in this sample may be carry-over from other donors' samples.

This clonotype was recorded at least ten times. The V call is TRBV18, the J call TRBJ1-2; weak D call: TRBD1 (5 bases). The CDR3 is 16 amino acids. Trimming stripped 4 bases from V and 7 bases from J, with 22 bases between. Germline CDR1 and CDR2: KGHSH and LQKENI. The CDR3 nucleotides are TGTGCCAGCTCACAAATCGCGTGGGGCGCGTTTTTTGGCTACACCTTC. It codes for CASSQIAWGAFFGYTF.

At least ten counts were recorded for this clonotype. The V call is TRBV18, the J call TRBJ2-2; 9 nucleotides line up with TRBD1. The junction had 4 bases not matched to a gene; V was cut back by 5 bases and J by 0 bases. Germline values: CDR1 KGHSH, CDR2 LQKENI. The CDR3 spans 16 residues. The CDR3 bases are TGTGCCAGCTCAAAAGACAGGGGGACGAACACCGGGGAGCTGTTTTTT. It translates to CASSKDRGTNTGELFF. The full variable domain, with the rest looked up from reference TRBV18 and TRBJ2-2, is NAGVMQNPRHLVRRRGQEARLRCSPMKGHSHVYWYRQLPEEGLKFMVYLQKENIIDESGMPKERFSAEFPKEGPSILRIQQVVRGDSAAYFCASSKDRGTNTGELFFGEGSRLTVL.

This clonotype was observed many times. V is TRBV15 and J is TRBJ2-1; possibly TRBD2 for D (6 bases). V lost 0 bases and J 15 bases, leaving 15 bases between the germline ends. Germline-derived CDR1 and CDR2 are LNHNV and YYDKDF (reference sequence). This CDR3 is built from 13 residues. CDR3 bases: TGTGCCACCAGCAGAGATAAAGCGGGTAGTGGGTTCTTC. Protein sequence: CATSRDKAGSGFF.

This clonotype has only a few counts. V gene TRBV10-1 combines with J gene TRBJ2-2; 13 bases match TRBD2. Germline V gene data show CDR1 as WNHNN and CDR2 as SYGVQD (reference sequence). With V trimmed by 2 bases and J by 12 bases, 3 bases remained unmatched. The CDR3 consists of 14 residues. As DNA, the CDR3 is TGCGCCAGCAGTGAGGGGACTAGCGGGGAGCAGCTGTTTTTT. Residues: CASSEGTSGEQLFF.

This clonotype was seen repeatedly, ten times or more. V and J are TRBV7-8 and TRBJ2-7; D not certain. Germline loops: CDR1 SGHVS, CDR2 FQNEAQ. The CDR3 is made up of 14 amino acids. Trimming cost V 1 base and J 0 bases, with 7 bases left between them. Here the CDR3 DNA reads TGTGCCAGCAGCTTAGAGTTCGGCTCCTACGAGCAGTACGTC. The encoded protein is CASSLEFGSYEQYV.

The chain combines TRBV7-9 with TRBJ2-7; TRBD2 matches 7 bases. Trimming at V came to 1 base and at J to 0 bases, leaving 3 bases not matched to a gene. Germline V lookup: CDR1 SEHNR, CDR2 FQNEAQ (reference sequence). The CDR3 spans 15 residues. The CDR3 region has the DNA TGTGCCAGCAGCTTAGGGCGGGGGAGCTCCTACGAGCAGTACGTC. Translated, it gives CASSLGRGSSYEQYV.

This clonotype was found a few times. Just one base apart from a much larger clone, this may be a read error. No DNA is shown, since the ends of the CDR3 on it are uncertain; the CDR3 is the one TCRdb lists. The chain recombines TRBV9 with TRBJ2-2; the table calls TRBD2, which could not be checked here. The germline V gene encodes CDR1 SGDLS and CDR2 YYNGEE. The CDR3 is 15 residues long, ends included. The CDR3: CASSVVAGGTGELVF.

Many counts were recorded for this clonotype. The V gene is TRBV5-1, the J gene TRBJ1-4; D perhaps matches TRBD1 (5 bases). The CDR3 runs to 14 residues. CDR1 is SGHRS and CDR2 is YFSETQ in the germline V gene. Between the trimmed V and J ends, which lost 0 bases and 4 bases, there was a span of 7 bases. CDR3 region: CASSLGQLNEKLFF. The CDR3 region has the DNA TGCGCCAGCAGCTTGGGACAGCTTAATGAAAAACTGTTTTTT.

This clonotype was picked up many times. This chain connects TRBV6-1 to TRBJ2-7, with 12 bases identical to TRBD1. The CDR3 contains 16 residues. Germline V CDR1 and CDR2: MNHNS, SASEGT. V was clipped by 4 bases and J by 5 bases; unmatched bases: 9. The CDR3 here is CASSARPGQGANEQYF. In DNA, the CDR3 is TGTGCCAGCAGTGCGCGACCGGGACAGGGGGCTAACGAGCAGTACTTC.

This clonotype was found many times. The J gene is TRBJ2-1, the V gene TRBV6-1; D ambiguous. Trimming shortened V by 2 bases and J by 9 bases, and 17 bases separated the two germline ends. This CDR3 is 15 amino acids long. Germline CDR1 is MNHNS and CDR2 is SASEGT. CDR3 loop: CASSEPNNSKGEQFF. CDR3 nucleotides: TGTGCCAGCAGTGAACCTAACAACTCAAAGGGTGAGCAGTTCTTC.

This clonotype was recorded only once. This rearrangement joins TRBV29-1 to TRBJ2-3; D is unclear. Trimming took off 8 bases at V and 0 bases at J, with 12 bases between the two ends. The CDR3 sequence is 13 residues long. Germline V lookup: CDR1 SQVTM, CDR2 ANQGSEA. CDR3 residues: CSLVGSSTDTQYF. CDR3 DNA sequence: TGCAGCTTAGTGGGATCTAGCACAGATACGCAGTATTTT.

A note on this clonotype: A single base separates this from a much larger clone, so it may be a read error. This chain joins TRBV28 and TRBJ1-6, with D possibly matching TRBD1 (5 bases). Germline-derived CDR1 and CDR2 are MDHEN and SYDVKM. With 4 bases removed from V and 11 bases from J, the gap between germline ends came to 18 bases. The CDR3 contains 15 residues. The CDR3 reads CASSSMGGPRPPLHF. In nucleotides, the CDR3 is TGTGCCAGCAGTTCCATGGGGGGACCAAGGCCACCCCTCCACTTT.

In its sample, this clonotype was seen a few times. A much larger clone lies a single base off, so this may be a read error. The V call is TRBV20-1, the J call TRBJ1-5; TRBD1 aligns across 8 bases. Germline values: CDR1 DFQATT, CDR2 SNEGSKA (reference sequence). The CDR3 is 14 amino acids. CDR3 residues: CSARGTGSNPPQHF. The CDR3 bases are TGCAGTGCTAGAGGGACAGGGAGCAATCCGCCCCAGCATTTT.